This T cell receptor (beta chain) was identified during a study of shared clonotypes between healthy human individuals. Study in general: A donor's plate count was three for CD4 naive and three for CD4 memory; CD8 naive had two and CD8 memory one.

The germline V gene encodes CDR1 MNHEY and CDR2 SVGAGI. This CDR3 has 16 amino acids. The J segment lost 0 bases and the V segment lost 4 bases, leaving 4 bases of the junction unmatched. The authors loaded 200 ng DNA, 25,000 to 30,000 T cell genomes, into sorted-subset replicate PCRs. The data were produced by immunoSEQ multiplex PCR, yet TCRdb's version contains in-frame clones alone and is incomplete. This table has some 2,000,000 clones, 85% to 95% appearing once. Findings and limits, study-wide: A handful of donors had around 5% of their naive CD4 clonotypes in common. Non-shared clonotypes displayed generation probabilities falling below those of clonotypes present in all four donors.

With respect to this clone: Its antigen is currently unknown.

Material for sequencing was naive CD4+ T cells sorted from blood. As to subset: CD45RA+ positively selected. The TCR sequence derives from a young man in good health. The chain employs TRBV6-5 and TRBJ2-1; 9 nucleotides match TRBD2. In nucleotides, the CDR3 is TGTGCCAGCAGTTTAGCGGGAGCGACCTCCTACAATGAGCAGTTCTTC. As protein: CASSLAGATSYNEQFF.